A selection of T cell receptor beta chains follows, all from one sample in a study of T-cell memory formation after mild COVID-19. MiXCR, applied by TCRdb to the 5' RACE reads, yields one record per CDR3 protein. The sample includes roughly 89,000 distinct CDR3 sequences, about 13% of them seen just once. Sequenced: PBMCs or a T cell subset sorted from them (not recorded which). The receptors derive from an adult woman who had mild COVID-19 (a few samples of this study predate the infection). Cell type and time point are not known. CDR3s include the opening cysteine and the closing phenylalanine or tryptophan. A D gene is named only where the DNA matches it firmly. Not every row has a clone size; where given, it reads once, few, many or a size class.

NA	few	TRBV27	TRBJ2-3	13	TGTGCCAGCCGGGGGCAGTACACAGATACGCAGTATTTT	CASRGQYTDTQYF
NA	NA	TRBV12-3/TRBV12-4	TRBJ2-1	12	TGTGCCAGCAGCCCTGAGTGGGAGGAGCAGTTCTTC	CASSPEWEEQFF
TRBD1	few	TRBV18	TRBJ2-7	16	TGTGCCAGCTCACCACCTAGACAGGGGGTCTCCTACGAGCAGTACTTC	CASSPPRQGVSYEQYF
NA	NA	TRBV15	TRBJ1-1	17	TGTGCCACCAGCAGAGAAGGATCCGGGGCCATGAACACTGAAGCTTTCTTT	CATSREGSGAMNTEAFF
TRBD2	many	TRBV12-3/TRBV12-4	TRBJ2-1	13	TGTGCCAGCAGTTTGGGAGCGGGAGGCGAGCAGTTCTTC	CASSLGAGGEQFF
NA	few	TRBV9	TRBJ2-7	14	TGTGCCAGCAGCGTAGTACCAGCGGCGTACGAGCAGTACTTC	CASSVVPAAYEQYF
NA	once	TRBV5-1	TRBJ2-5	13	TGCGCCAGAAAAGGGGACGGGAAAGAGACCCAGTACTTC	CARKGDGKETQYF
TRBD1	few	TRBV20-1	TRBJ2-7	13	TGCAGTGCTAGACCGACAGGGTTGGACGAGCAGTACTTC	CSARPTGLDEQYF
NA	NA	TRBV12-3/TRBV12-4	TRBJ1-2	12	TGTGCCAGCAGTTCCCGGAGCTATGGCTACACCTTC	CASSSRSYGYTF
NA	many	TRBV6-4	TRBJ2-3	15	TGTGCCAGCAGCAGGACAGACTCTAGCACAGATACGCAGTATTTT	CASSRTDSSTDTQYF
NA	many	TRBV7-2	TRBJ2-7	15	TGTGCCAGCAGTCCTAGTGGGGGCACGGGCTACGAGCAGTACTTC	CASSPSGGTGYEQYF
TRBD2	NA	TRBV7-7	TRBJ2-5	15	TGTGCTAGCAGCACCAGGACTAGCGTGGGGGAGACCCAGTACTTC	CASSTRTSVGETQYF
NA	NA	TRBV7-9	TRBJ1-2	15	TGTGCCAGCAGCTTACCGAAATGGACAGAAGGTGGCTACACCTTC	CASSLPKWTEGGYTF
TRBD2	NA	TRBV4-3	TRBJ2-7	19	TGCGCCAGCAGCCAAGAACCCACCAGCCTAGCGGGCTTCCCCTACGAGCAGTACTTC	CASSQEPTSLAGFPYEQYF
NA	NA	TRBV7-9	TRBJ1-1	15	TGTGCCAGCAGCCCCCGGGACGCCGGCAGAACTGAAGCTTTCTTT	CASSPRDAGRTEAFF
TRBD2	few	TRBV19	TRBJ2-3	14	TGTGCCAGCTGGACTAGCGGGAGAGCGGATACGCAGTATTTT	CASWTSGRADTQYF
NA	NA	TRBV4-1	TRBJ2-1	15	TGCGCCAGCAGCCCTAACCTTGACTCCTACAATGAGCAGTTCTTC	CASSPNLDSYNEQFF
TRBD2	few	TRBV5-1	TRBJ2-3	18	TGCGCCAGCAGCCCCGGACTAGCGGGATATGGAAGCACAGATACGCAGTATTTT	CASSPGLAGYGSTDTQYF
NA	NA	TRBV24-1	TRBJ1-2	13	TGTGCCACCAGTGCAGGGACCAACTATGGCTACACCTTC	CATSAGTNYGYTF
TRBD1	few	TRBV6-5	TRBJ1-2	17	TGTGCCAGCAGTTACTCGATAAAACCGGGACAGGGATATGGCTACACCTTC	CASSYSIKPGQGYGYTF
TRBD1	NA	TRBV7-9	TRBJ1-2	14	TGTGCCAGCAGCTTCCCGGGACAGGGTGATGGCTACACCTTC	CASSFPGQGDGYTF
NA	NA	TRBV18	TRBJ1-1	16	TGTGCCAGCTCACCTGACGGGCGGCGGGGACCCACTGAAGCTTTCTTT	CASSPDGRRGPTEAFF
NA	NA	TRBV20-1	TRBJ2-7	13	TGCAGTGCTAGAGATTTGGAATCCGGCGAGCAGTACTTC	CSARDLESGEQYF
NA	NA	TRBV20-1	TRBJ1-1	15	TGCAGTGCTAGAGATCCCGGGACGCCGGACACTGAAGCTTTCTTT	CSARDPGTPDTEAFF
NA	few	TRBV20-1	TRBJ2-7	17	TGCAGTGCCCTAGATCCTCTTCACGGGCGACTAACCTACGAGCAGTACTTC	CSALDPLHGRLTYEQYF
NA	few	TRBV12-3/TRBV12-4	TRBJ1-2	15	TGTGCCAGCAGTTTCGTCGACAGCTTTAACTATGGCTACACCTTC	CASSFVDSFNYGYTF